This TCR beta chain was observed in a study of cytomegalovirus exposure and HLA in healthy donors. Study-level results: CMV serostatus was the only recorded immune exposure for donors. It was 150 to 200 TCR beta chains that were listed as cytomegalovirus-associated. In an earlier analysis, most TCR beta V segments were productive about 87% or about 30% of the time. According to a later analysis, donors in an Asian-associated ancestry cluster reportedly had fewer N-insertions than the roughly 670-donor mean.

Germline V lookup: CDR1 SGHRS, CDR2 YFSETQ. V lost 0 bases and J lost 0, with 6 bases in between. This CDR3 region has 15 residues. As concerns this clone: The antigen is unknown.

This PCR relied on a set of 60 Vbeta primers and 13 Jbeta primers. Produced via immunoSEQ multiplex PCR; TCRdb's table is partial and in-frame only. The sample includes fewer than 200,000 clones, over 60% seen only once; the top ten take 1.5%. This sequence was found in a girl aged 5-17 years in good health and CMV-seronegative. Sequencing was carried out using PBMCs. This sequence joins TRBV5-1 and TRBJ1-4, with D possibly TRBD1 on 6 matching bases. CDR3 sequence (DNA): TGCGCCAGCAGCTTGGACAGGGCAACTAATGAAAAACTGTTTTTT. This sequence encodes CASSLDRATNEKLFF.